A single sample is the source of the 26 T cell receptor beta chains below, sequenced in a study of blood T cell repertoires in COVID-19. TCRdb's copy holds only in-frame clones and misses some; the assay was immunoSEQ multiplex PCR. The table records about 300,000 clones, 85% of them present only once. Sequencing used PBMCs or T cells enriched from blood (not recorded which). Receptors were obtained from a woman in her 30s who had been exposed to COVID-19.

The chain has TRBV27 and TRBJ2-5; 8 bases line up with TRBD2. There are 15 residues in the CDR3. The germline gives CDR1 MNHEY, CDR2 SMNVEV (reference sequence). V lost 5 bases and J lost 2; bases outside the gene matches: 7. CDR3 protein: CASSPWTSLQETQYF. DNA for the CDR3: TGTGCCAGCAGTCCCTGGACTAGCCTTCAAGAGACCCAGTACTTC.

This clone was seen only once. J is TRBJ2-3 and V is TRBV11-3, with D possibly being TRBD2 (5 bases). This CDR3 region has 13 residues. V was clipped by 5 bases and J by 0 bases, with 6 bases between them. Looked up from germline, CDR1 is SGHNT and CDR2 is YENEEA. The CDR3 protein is CASSRTSTDTQYF. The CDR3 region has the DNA TGTGCCAGCAGCCGGACTAGCACAGATACGCAGTATTTT.

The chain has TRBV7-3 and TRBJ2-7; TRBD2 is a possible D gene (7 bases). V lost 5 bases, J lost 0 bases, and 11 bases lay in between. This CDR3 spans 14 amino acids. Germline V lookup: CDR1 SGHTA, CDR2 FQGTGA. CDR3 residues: CASSQGGDSYEQYF. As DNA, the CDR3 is TGTGCCAGCAGCCAAGGGGGGGACTCCTACGAGCAGTACTTC. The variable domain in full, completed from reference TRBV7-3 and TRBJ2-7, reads GAGVSQTPSNKVTEKGKYVELRCDPISGHTALYWYRQSLGQGPEFLIYFQGTGAADDSGLPNDRFFAVRPEGSVSTLKIQRTERGDSAVYLCASSQGGDSYEQYFGPGTRLTVT.

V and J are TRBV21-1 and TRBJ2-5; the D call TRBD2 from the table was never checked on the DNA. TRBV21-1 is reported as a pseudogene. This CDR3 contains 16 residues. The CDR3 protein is CASSTAGGFLYETQYF. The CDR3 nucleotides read TGTGCCAGCAGCACAGCGGGGGGGTTCTTGTATGAGACCCAGTACTTC.

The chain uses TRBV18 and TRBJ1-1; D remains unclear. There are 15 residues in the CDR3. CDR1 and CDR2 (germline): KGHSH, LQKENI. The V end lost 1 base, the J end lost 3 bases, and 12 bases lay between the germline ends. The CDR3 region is CASSPLGRPDTEAFF. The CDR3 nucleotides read TGTGCCAGCTCACCACTCGGGAGACCTGACACTGAAGCTTTCTTT. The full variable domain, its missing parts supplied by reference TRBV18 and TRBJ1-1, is NAGVMQNPRHLVRRRGQEARLRCSPMKGHSHVYWYRQLPEEGLKFMVYLQKENIIDESGMPKERFSAEFPKEGPSILRIQQVVRGDSAAYFCASSPLGRPDTEAFFGQGTRLTVV.

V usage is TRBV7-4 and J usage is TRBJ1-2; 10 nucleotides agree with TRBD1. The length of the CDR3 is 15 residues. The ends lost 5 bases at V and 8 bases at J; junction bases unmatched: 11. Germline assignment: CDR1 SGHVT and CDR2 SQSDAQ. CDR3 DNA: TGTGCCAGCAGCCCTAGCCGGGACAGGGGCGGCGGCTACACCTTC. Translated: CASSPSRDRGGGYTF.

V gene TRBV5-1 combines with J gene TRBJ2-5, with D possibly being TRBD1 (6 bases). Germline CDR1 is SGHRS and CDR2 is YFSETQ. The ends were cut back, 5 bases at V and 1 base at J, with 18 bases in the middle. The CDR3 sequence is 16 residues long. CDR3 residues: CASSPKPDRIQETQYF. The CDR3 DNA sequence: TGCGCCAGCAGTCCGAAGCCAGACAGGATCCAAGAGACCCAGTACTTC. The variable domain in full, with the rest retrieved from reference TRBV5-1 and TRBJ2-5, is KAGVTQTPRYLIKTRGQQVTLSCSPISGHRSVSWYQQTPGQGLQFLFEYFSETQRNKGNFPGRFSGRQFSNSRSEMNVSTLELGDSALYLCASSPKPDRIQETQYFGPGTRLLVL.

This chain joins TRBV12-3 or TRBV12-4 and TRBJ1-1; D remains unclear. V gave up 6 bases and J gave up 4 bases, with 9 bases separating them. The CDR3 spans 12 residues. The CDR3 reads CASRRGVTEAFF. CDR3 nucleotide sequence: TGTGCCAGCAGACGGGGTGTCACTGAAGCTTTCTTT.

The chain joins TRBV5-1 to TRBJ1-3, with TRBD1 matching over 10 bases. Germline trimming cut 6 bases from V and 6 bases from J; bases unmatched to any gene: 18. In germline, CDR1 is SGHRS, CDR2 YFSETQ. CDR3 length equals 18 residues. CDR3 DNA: TGCGCCAGCAATCCGGGACAGGGGTTTCCAAGCCCTCAAAACACCATATATTTT. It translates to CASNPGQGFPSPQNTIYF.

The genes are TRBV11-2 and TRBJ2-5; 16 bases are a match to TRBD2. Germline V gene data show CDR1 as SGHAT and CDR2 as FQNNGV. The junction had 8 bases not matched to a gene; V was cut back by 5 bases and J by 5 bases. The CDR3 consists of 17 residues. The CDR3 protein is CASSPGTSGGVGETQYF. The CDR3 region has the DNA TGTGCCAGCAGCCCGGGGACTAGCGGGGGGGTCGGTGAGACCCAGTACTTC. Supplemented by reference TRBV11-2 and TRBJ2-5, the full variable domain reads EAGVAQSPRYKIIEKRQSVAFWCNPISGHATLYWYQQILGQGPKLLIQFQNNGVVDDSQLPKDRFSAERLKGVDSTLKIQPAKLEDSAVYLCASSPGTSGGVGETQYFGPGTRLLVL.

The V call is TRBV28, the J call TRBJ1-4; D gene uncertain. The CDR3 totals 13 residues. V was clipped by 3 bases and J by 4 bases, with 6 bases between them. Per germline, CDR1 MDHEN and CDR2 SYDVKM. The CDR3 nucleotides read TGTGCCAGCAGTTTCAGACTTAATGAAAAACTGTTTTTT. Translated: CASSFRLNEKLFF.

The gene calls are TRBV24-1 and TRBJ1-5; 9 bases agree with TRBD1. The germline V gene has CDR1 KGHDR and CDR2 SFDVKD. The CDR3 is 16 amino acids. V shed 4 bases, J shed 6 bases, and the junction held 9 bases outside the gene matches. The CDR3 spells CATSDPWTGDGQPQHF. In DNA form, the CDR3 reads TGTGCCACCAGTGACCCCTGGACAGGGGATGGTCAGCCCCAGCATTTT.

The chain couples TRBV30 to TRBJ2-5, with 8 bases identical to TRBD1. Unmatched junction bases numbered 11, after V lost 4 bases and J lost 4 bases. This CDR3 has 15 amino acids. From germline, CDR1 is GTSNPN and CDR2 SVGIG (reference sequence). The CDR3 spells CAWMPGQASGETQYF. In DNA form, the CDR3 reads TGTGCCTGGATGCCGGGACAGGCTTCGGGAGAGACCCAGTACTTC.

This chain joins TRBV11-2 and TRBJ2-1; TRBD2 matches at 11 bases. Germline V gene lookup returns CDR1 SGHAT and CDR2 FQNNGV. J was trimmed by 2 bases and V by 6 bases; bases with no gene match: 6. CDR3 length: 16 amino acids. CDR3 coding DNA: TGTGCCAGCAGATATAGCGGGGGGGCGGCCTACAATGAGCAGTTCTTC. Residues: CASRYSGGAAYNEQFF. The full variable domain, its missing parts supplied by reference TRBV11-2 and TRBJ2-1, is EAGVAQSPRYKIIEKRQSVAFWCNPISGHATLYWYQQILGQGPKLLIQFQNNGVVDDSQLPKDRFSAERLKGVDSTLKIQPAKLEDSAVYLCASRYSGGAAYNEQFFGPGTRLTVL.

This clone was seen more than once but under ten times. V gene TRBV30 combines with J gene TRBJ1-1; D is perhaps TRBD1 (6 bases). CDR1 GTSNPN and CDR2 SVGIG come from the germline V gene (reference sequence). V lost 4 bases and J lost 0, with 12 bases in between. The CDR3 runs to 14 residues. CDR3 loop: CAWKTGNMNTEAFF. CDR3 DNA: TGTGCCTGGAAAACAGGGAACATGAACACTGAAGCTTTCTTT. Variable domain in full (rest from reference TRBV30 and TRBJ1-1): SQTIHQWPATLVQPVGSPLSLECTVEGTSNPNLYWYRQAAGRGLQLLFYSVGIGQISSEVPQNLSASRPQDRQFILSSKKLLLSDSGFYLCAWKTGNMNTEAFFGQGTRLTVV.

In nucleotides, the CDR3 is TGTGCCAGCAGCGTATCGACTAGCAATGAGCAGTTCTTC. This sequence encodes CASSVSTSNEQFF. The V call is TRBV9, the J call TRBJ2-1; maybe TRBD2 (6 bases). Germline values: CDR1 SGDLS, CDR2 YYNGEE. The ends were cut back, 1 base at V and 6 bases at J, with 8 bases in the middle. The CDR3 consists of 13 residues. Supplemented by reference TRBV9 and TRBJ2-1, the full variable domain reads DSGVTQTPKHLITATGQRVTLRCSPRSGDLSVYWYQQSLDQGLQFLIQYYNGEERAKGNILERFSAQQFPDLHSELNLSSLELGDSALYFCASSVSTSNEQFFGPGTRLTVL.

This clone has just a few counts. CDR3 sequence reads: CAWRGQGSSPLHF. CDR3 coding DNA: TGTGCCTGGAGGGGACAGGGGTCTTCACCCCTCCACTTT. V is TRBV30 and J is TRBJ1-6, with 10 nucleotides matching TRBD1. The V gene's germline CDR1 is GTSNPN and CDR2 SVGIG (reference sequence). Trimming took 3 bases from V and 9 from J; bases not matched to a gene: 2. This CDR3 spans 13 amino acids.

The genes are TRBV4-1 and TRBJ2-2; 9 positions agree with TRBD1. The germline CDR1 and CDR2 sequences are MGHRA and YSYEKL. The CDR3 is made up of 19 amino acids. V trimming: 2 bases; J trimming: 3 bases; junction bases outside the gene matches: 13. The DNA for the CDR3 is TGCGCCAGCAGCCAATCGCTTCCGAGGGACAGGGTATACACCGGGGAGCTGTTTTTT. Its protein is CASSQSLPRDRVYTGELFF.

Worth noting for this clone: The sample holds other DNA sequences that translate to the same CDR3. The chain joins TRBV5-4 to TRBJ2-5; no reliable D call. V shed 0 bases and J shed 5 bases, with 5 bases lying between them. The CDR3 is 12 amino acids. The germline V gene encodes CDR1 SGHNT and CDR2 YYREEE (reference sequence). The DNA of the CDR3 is TGTGCCAGCAGCTTGGCCGGGGAGACCCAGTACTTC. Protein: CASSLAGETQYF.

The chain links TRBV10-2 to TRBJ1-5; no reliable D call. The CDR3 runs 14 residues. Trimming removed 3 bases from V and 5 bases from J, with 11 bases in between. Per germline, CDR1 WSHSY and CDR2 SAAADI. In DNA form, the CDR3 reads TGCGCCAGCAGTGAACAGTCGGTATATCAGCCCCAGCATTTT. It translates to CASSEQSVYQPQHF.

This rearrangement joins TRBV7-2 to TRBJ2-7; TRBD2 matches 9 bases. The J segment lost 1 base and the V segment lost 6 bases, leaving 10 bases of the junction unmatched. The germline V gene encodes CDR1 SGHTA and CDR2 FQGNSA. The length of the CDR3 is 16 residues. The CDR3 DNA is TGTGCCAGCAGTCTATCGTCCAGCGGGGGGTCCTACGAGCAGTACTTC. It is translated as CASSLSSSGGSYEQYF. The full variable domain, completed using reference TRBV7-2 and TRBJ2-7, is GAGVSQSPSNKVTEKGKDVELRCDPISGHTALYWYRQSLGQGLEFLIYFQGNSAPDKSGLPSDRFSAERTGGSVSTLTIQRTQQEDSAVYLCASSLSSSGGSYEQYFGPGTRLTVT.

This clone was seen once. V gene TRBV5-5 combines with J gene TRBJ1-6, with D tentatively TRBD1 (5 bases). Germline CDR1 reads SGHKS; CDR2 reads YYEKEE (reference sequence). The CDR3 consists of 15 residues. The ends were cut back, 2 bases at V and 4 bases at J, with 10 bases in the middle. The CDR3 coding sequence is TGTGCCAGCAGCTTAGAAGACAGTTATAATTCACCCCTCCACTTT. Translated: CASSLEDSYNSPLHF. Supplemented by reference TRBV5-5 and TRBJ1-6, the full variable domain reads DAGVTQSPTHLIKTRGQQVTLRCSPISGHKSVSWYQQVLGQGPQFIFQYYEKEERGRGNFPDRFSARQFPNYSSELNVNALLLGDSALYLCASSLEDSYNSPLHFGNGTRLTVT.

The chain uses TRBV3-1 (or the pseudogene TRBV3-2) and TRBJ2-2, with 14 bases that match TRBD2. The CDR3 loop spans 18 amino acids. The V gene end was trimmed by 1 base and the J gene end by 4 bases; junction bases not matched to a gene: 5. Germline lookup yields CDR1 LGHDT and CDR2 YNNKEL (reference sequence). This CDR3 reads CASSQGLAGGGPTGELFF. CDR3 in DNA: TGTGCCAGCAGCCAAGGACTAGCGGGAGGGGGGCCCACCGGGGAGCTGTTTTTT.

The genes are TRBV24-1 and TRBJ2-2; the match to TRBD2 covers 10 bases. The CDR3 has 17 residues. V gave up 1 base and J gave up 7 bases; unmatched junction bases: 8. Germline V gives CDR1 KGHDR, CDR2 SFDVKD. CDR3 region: CATSDFERGGFGGELFF. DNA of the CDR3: TGTGCCACCAGTGATTTTGAGCGGGGGGGCTTTGGCGGGGAGCTGTTTTTT.

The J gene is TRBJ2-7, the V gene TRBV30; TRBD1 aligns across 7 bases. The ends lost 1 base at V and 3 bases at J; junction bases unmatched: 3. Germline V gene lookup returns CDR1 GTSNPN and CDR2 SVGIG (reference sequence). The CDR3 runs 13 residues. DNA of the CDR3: TGTGCCTGGAGTGGGGGACAGCTCTACGAGCAGTACTTC. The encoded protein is CAWSGGQLYEQYF.

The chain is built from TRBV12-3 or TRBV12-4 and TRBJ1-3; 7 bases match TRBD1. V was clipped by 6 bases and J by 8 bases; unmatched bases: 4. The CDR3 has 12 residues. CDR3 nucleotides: TGTGCCAGCAGCCTCCAGGGGGACACCATATATTTT. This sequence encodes CASSLQGDTIYF.